A selection of T cell receptor beta chains follows, all from one sample in a study of CD8 T cells in ankylosing spondylitis. TCRdb passed the 5' RACE reads through MiXCR, listing each CDR3 protein once. In the table there are roughly 450,000 distinct CDR3 sequences, about 25% of which are singletons. The sample comprised blood, either unsorted or a sorted T cell fraction (not recorded which). These receptors came from a male donor with ankylosing spondylitis. Both conserved end residues are part of each CDR3. Each record gives: V gene, J gene, clone size, D gene, CDR3 protein, CDR3 DNA. D genes are given only for firm matches. Only part of the rows carry a size: once, few, many, or a class if the clone is expanded.

v_call: TRBV7-9; j_call: TRBJ2-3; clone_size: -; d_call: -; cdr3_aa: CASSFLGPGTDTQYF; cdr3_nt: TGTGCCAGCAGCTTTCTTGGCCCGGGCACAGATACGCAGTATTTT
v_call: TRBV11-3; j_call: TRBJ2-5; clone_size: -; d_call: -; cdr3_aa: CASSKYLQETQYF; cdr3_nt: TGTGCCAGCAGCAAGTATCTCCAAGAGACCCAGTACTTC
v_call: TRBV19; j_call: TRBJ1-5; clone_size: -; d_call: TRBD1; cdr3_aa: CATTPRTGYSNQPQHF; cdr3_nt: TGTGCCACCACACCACGGACAGGCTATAGCAATCAGCCCCAGCATTTT
v_call: TRBV5-1; j_call: TRBJ2-2; clone_size: few; d_call: -; cdr3_aa: CASSAGSNTGELFF; cdr3_nt: TGCGCCAGCAGCGCGGGCTCGAACACCGGGGAGCTGTTTTTT
v_call: TRBV18; j_call: TRBJ2-2; clone_size: few; d_call: -; cdr3_aa: CASSPWMNTGELFF; cdr3_nt: TGTGCCAGCTCACCGTGGATGAACACCGGGGAGCTGTTTTTT
v_call: TRBV25-1; j_call: TRBJ1-5; clone_size: few; d_call: -; cdr3_aa: CASSGGAAQHF; cdr3_nt: TGTGCCAGCAGTGGGGGGGCAGCCCAGCATTTT
v_call: TRBV29-1; j_call: TRBJ1-2; clone_size: -; d_call: TRBD1; cdr3_aa: CSALNRGDYGYTF; cdr3_nt: TGCAGCGCCTTGAACAGGGGTGACTATGGCTACACCTTC
v_call: TRBV7-9; j_call: TRBJ1-1; clone_size: -; d_call: TRBD1; cdr3_aa: CASSLGVGSGGGTEAFF; cdr3_nt: TGTGCCAGCAGCTTAGGAGTTGGATCAGGGGGCGGCACTGAAGCTTTCTTT
v_call: TRBV7-2; j_call: TRBJ1-4; clone_size: few; d_call: -; cdr3_aa: CASSLGGGTTNEKLFF; cdr3_nt: TGTGCCAGCAGCTTAGGGGGGGGGACAACTAATGAAAAACTGTTTTTT
v_call: TRBV5-1; j_call: TRBJ1-2; clone_size: -; d_call: -; cdr3_aa: CASSSGGSNYGYTF; cdr3_nt: TGCGCCAGCAGTTCCGGGGGGTCTAACTATGGCTACACCTTC
v_call: TRBV20-1; j_call: TRBJ2-5; clone_size: -; d_call: -; cdr3_aa: CSAPQQGQTQYF; cdr3_nt: TGCAGTGCTCCACAGCAGGGGCAGACCCAGTACTTC
v_call: TRBV12-3/TRBV12-4; j_call: TRBJ2-2; clone_size: -; d_call: -; cdr3_aa: CASSSGRVGSVFF; cdr3_nt: TGTGCCAGCAGTTCGGGAAGGGTCGGGTCGGTGTTTTTT
v_call: TRBV5-1; j_call: TRBJ2-1; clone_size: few; d_call: TRBD2; cdr3_aa: CASRLGTSGRFTYNEQFF; cdr3_nt: TGCGCCAGCAGACTGGGGACTAGCGGGAGGTTCACCTACAATGAGCAGTTCTTC
v_call: TRBV11-2; j_call: TRBJ2-7; clone_size: few; d_call: -; cdr3_aa: CASSLDAGFEQYF; cdr3_nt: TGTGCCAGCAGCTTAGATGCCGGATTCGAGCAGTACTTC
v_call: TRBV10-2; j_call: TRBJ1-4; clone_size: -; d_call: TRBD1; cdr3_aa: CASRAGTANEKLFF; cdr3_nt: TGCGCCAGCAGGGCCGGGACAGCTAATGAAAAACTGTTTTTT
v_call: TRBV5-1; j_call: TRBJ2-2; clone_size: -; d_call: TRBD2; cdr3_aa: CASSLVLAGGQSGTGELFF; cdr3_nt: TGCGCCAGCAGCTTGGTCCTAGCGGGAGGGCAATCCGGCACCGGGGAGCTGTTTTTT
v_call: TRBV6-2/TRBV6-3; j_call: TRBJ1-5; clone_size: few; d_call: TRBD1; cdr3_aa: CASSRTGRNQPQHF; cdr3_nt: TGTGCCAGCAGTAGGACAGGGCGCAATCAGCCCCAGCATTTT
v_call: TRBV12-3/TRBV12-4; j_call: TRBJ2-2; clone_size: few; d_call: -; cdr3_aa: CASSFGSLVSIGELFF; cdr3_nt: TGTGCCAGCAGTTTTGGGTCGCTAGTTTCTATCGGGGAGCTGTTTTTT
v_call: TRBV28; j_call: TRBJ1-1; clone_size: few; d_call: -; cdr3_aa: CASRRGDEVTEAFF; cdr3_nt: TGTGCCAGCCGTAGAGGAGATGAGGTCACTGAAGCTTTCTTT
v_call: TRBV29-1; j_call: TRBJ1-4; clone_size: few; d_call: -; cdr3_aa: CSGYGATNEKLFF; cdr3_nt: TGCAGCGGGTACGGTGCAACTAATGAAAAACTGTTTTTT
v_call: TRBV11-1; j_call: TRBJ2-3; clone_size: -; d_call: -; cdr3_aa: CASSFQGRGSRDTQYF; cdr3_nt: TGTGCCAGCAGCTTCCAAGGGCGGGGTTCGAGAGATACGCAGTATTTT
v_call: TRBV10-3; j_call: TRBJ1-5; clone_size: few; d_call: -; cdr3_aa: CAISESMGPQHF; cdr3_nt: TGTGCCATCAGTGAGTCGATGGGGCCCCAGCATTTT
v_call: TRBV6-2/TRBV6-3; j_call: TRBJ2-1; clone_size: many; d_call: -; cdr3_aa: CASSYSGKNEQFF; cdr3_nt: TGTGCCAGCAGTTACTCGGGAAAGAATGAGCAGTTCTTC
v_call: TRBV15; j_call: TRBJ2-1; clone_size: few; d_call: TRBD2; cdr3_aa: CATSRDFGLAGREQFF; cdr3_nt: TGTGCCACCAGCAGAGATTTCGGACTAGCGGGCCGTGAGCAGTTCTTC
v_call: TRBV2; j_call: TRBJ2-7; clone_size: -; d_call: TRBD1; cdr3_aa: CASSGTGTYEQYF; cdr3_nt: TGTGCCAGCAGCGGGACAGGGACGTACGAGCAGTACTTC
v_call: TRBV12-3/TRBV12-4; j_call: TRBJ1-1; clone_size: many; d_call: -; cdr3_aa: CASTPWGGDPEAFF; cdr3_nt: TGTGCCAGCACTCCGTGGGGGGGCGACCCTGAAGCTTTCTTT
v_call: TRBV7-9; j_call: TRBJ2-1; clone_size: -; d_call: TRBD1; cdr3_aa: CASSDRDRVYNEQFF; cdr3_nt: TGTGCCAGCAGCGACAGGGACAGGGTGTACAATGAGCAGTTCTTC
v_call: TRBV3-1; j_call: TRBJ1-6; clone_size: -; d_call: TRBD1; cdr3_aa: CASSLPTGSSSTLHF; cdr3_nt: TGTGCCAGCAGCTTACCGACAGGGTCCTCTTCGACCCTCCACTTT
v_call: TRBV15; j_call: TRBJ2-5; clone_size: -; d_call: -; cdr3_aa: CATSSPSKSRKTQYF; cdr3_nt: TGTGCCACCAGCAGTCCGAGTAAAAGTAGAAAGACCCAGTACTTC
v_call: TRBV5-1; j_call: TRBJ2-1; clone_size: -; d_call: -; cdr3_aa: CASSFLWDSSYNEQFF; cdr3_nt: TGCGCCAGCAGCTTCCTTTGGGATAGCTCCTACAATGAGCAGTTCTTC